The 26 T cell receptor beta chains below come from one sample, sequenced in a study of cytomegalovirus exposure and HLA in healthy donors. The PCR was carried out with 60 Vbeta primers and 13 Jbeta primers. Assay: immunoSEQ multiplex PCR; the TCRdb copy retains only in-frame clones and omits some. The table has about 160,000 clones, around 77% seen once. What was sequenced was PBMCs. The receptors were gathered from a woman in her thirties or forties in good health and CMV-seronegative.

The chain links TRBV5-1 to TRBJ2-3; D is uncertain. V lost 0 bases, J lost 2 bases, and 10 bases lay in between. This CDR3 contains 15 residues. Germline V CDR1 and CDR2: SGHRS, YFSETQ. DNA for the CDR3: TGCGCCAGCAGCTTGGCCCGGAGTTACACAGATACGCAGTATTTT. It is translated as CASSLARSYTDTQYF.

This chain connects TRBV19 to TRBJ2-1; 9 bases are shared with TRBD2. CDR1 and CDR2 (germline): LNHDA, SQIVND (reference sequence). J was trimmed by 5 bases and V by 7 bases; bases with no gene match: 15. The CDR3 has 17 residues. CDR3 bases: TGTGCCAGTACCGTCCTGGGCGGGAGGGCCTATGACAATGAGCAGTTCTTC. Encoded protein: CASTVLGGRAYDNEQFF.

As regards this clone: Within the sample, other DNA sequences also encode this same CDR3. The chain is built from TRBV11-3 and TRBJ2-5; possible D gene TRBD2, 5 bases. This CDR3 has 16 amino acids. Germline loops: CDR1 SGHNT, CDR2 YENEEA. V shed 0 bases and J shed 5 bases, with 16 bases lying between them. CDR3 protein: CASSLETGAGRETQYF. Written as DNA, the CDR3 is TGTGCCAGCAGCTTAGAAACCGGCGCGGGTAGGGAGACCCAGTACTTC. The variable domain in full, with the rest retrieved from reference TRBV11-3 and TRBJ2-5, is EAGVVQSPRYKIIEKKQPVAFWCNPISGHNTLYWYLQNLGQGPELLIRYENEEAVDDSQLPKDRFSAERLKGVDSTLKIQPAELGDSAVYLCASSLETGAGRETQYFGPGTRLLVL.

This rearrangement joins TRBV1 to TRBJ2-7; TRBD2, the D gene given by the table, was not confirmed from the DNA. TRBV1 represents a pseudogene. CDR3 length equals 16 residues. The CDR3 region has the DNA TGCACCAGCAGCCATCCCAGGACTAGCGAGACCTACGAGCAGTACTTC. Translated, it gives CTSSHPRTSETYEQYF.

The chain's CDR3 is CASSIAGQGWTEAFF. In nucleotides, the CDR3 is TGTGCCAGTAGTATAGCGGGACAGGGATGGACTGAAGCTTTCTTT. This chain links TRBV19 with TRBJ1-1; 9 bases agree with TRBD1. Germline trimming cut 1 base from V and 5 bases from J; bases unmatched to any gene: 5. From germline, CDR1 is LNHDA and CDR2 SQIVND (reference sequence). This CDR3 contains 15 residues.

The chain combines TRBV29-1 with TRBJ1-3, with D tentatively TRBD1 (5 bases). Trimming took 3 bases from V and 0 from J, leaving 9 bases between them. The CDR3 covers 14 residues. Germline V gene data show CDR1 as SQVTM and CDR2 as ANQGSEA. CDR3 protein: CSVDGGGSGNTIYF. CDR3 in DNA: TGCAGCGTTGATGGGGGGGGCTCTGGAAACACCATATATTTT.

The chain couples TRBV6-1 to TRBJ1-2, with unresolved D. Germline CDR1 and CDR2: MNHNS and SASEGT. This CDR3 has 14 residues. Trimming left V 1 base short and J 3 bases short, with 9 bases between. The CDR3 reads CASSEGAGDYGYTF. In DNA form, the CDR3 reads TGTGCCAGCAGTGAAGGGGCAGGCGACTATGGCTACACCTTC.

A few counts support this clone. The CDR3 DNA reads TGTGCCAGCAGTCTCTACAGGTCTGGGGCCAACGTCCTGACTTTC. Its translation is CASSLYRSGANVLTF. The gene calls are TRBV6-5 and TRBJ2-6; D possibly corresponds to TRBD1 (5 bases). V shed 5 bases and J shed 1 base, with 9 bases lying between them. Germline loops: CDR1 MNHEY, CDR2 SVGAGI. The CDR3 loop spans 15 amino acids.

This chain connects TRBV5-1 to TRBJ2-7; a weak D match, TRBD2 (5 bases). The CDR3 sequence is 15 residues long. CDR1 is SGHRS, CDR2 YFSETQ, per germline. V was clipped by 2 bases and J by 3 bases, with 15 bases between them. The CDR3 spells CASSFPTRSNYEQYF. The CDR3 bases are TGCGCCAGCAGCTTTCCAACTAGGTCGAACTACGAGCAGTACTTC.

The chain has TRBV6-1 and TRBJ1-1; 9 positions agree with TRBD1. Germline CDR1 is MNHNS and CDR2 is SASEGT. The CDR3 is made up of 16 amino acids. The V segment lost 3 bases and the J segment 1 base; nucleotides outside the gene matches: 6. CDR3 bases: TGTGCCAGCAGTGAGGGACAGGGTATCGGGAACACTGAAGCTTTCTTT. Its translation is CASSEGQGIGNTEAFF.

CDR3 sequence (DNA): TGTGCCAGCAGCTTCGACACCGGGGAGCTGTTTTTT. It encodes CASSFDTGELFF. This chain links TRBV5-4 with TRBJ2-2; D call uncertain. Looked up from germline, CDR1 is SGHNT and CDR2 is YYREEE (reference sequence). The V and J ends lost 2 bases and 3 bases respectively, with 2 bases between them. The length of the CDR3 is 12 residues.

The genes are TRBV15 and TRBJ2-5, with D hard to call. V lost 0 bases and J 2 bases, leaving 13 bases between the germline ends. The CDR3 runs 16 residues. CDR1 is LNHNV, CDR2 YYDKDF, per germline (reference sequence). The CDR3 sequence is CATSRDPLSSQETQYF. The DNA of the CDR3 is TGTGCCACCAGCAGAGATCCCCTCAGTTCACAAGAGACCCAGTACTTC.

CDR3 residues: CASSEAVSGQPQHF. In nucleotides, the CDR3 is TGTGCCAGCAGTGAAGCGGTTTCCGGGCAGCCCCAGCATTTT. The chain carries TRBV6-1 and TRBJ1-5; D is unclear. The CDR3 runs 14 residues. Germline CDR1 MNHNS, CDR2 SASEGT. Deletions cut 0 bases from V and 7 bases from J, with 10 bases between.

The chain combines TRBV4-2 with TRBJ1-2; the D is unclear. The germline V gene has CDR1 LGHNA and CDR2 YNFKEQ. Trimming cost V 1 base and J 2 bases, with 14 bases left between them. The length of the CDR3 is 16 residues. The CDR3: CASSQVAGTENYGYTF. CDR3 coding DNA: TGTGCCAGCAGCCAAGTAGCGGGCACGGAAAACTATGGCTACACCTTC.

J is TRBJ2-5 and V is TRBV6-5; a possible D gene is TRBD1 (6 bases). The CDR3 extends over 15 amino acids. Per germline, CDR1 MNHEY and CDR2 SVGAGI. V lost 2 bases to trimming and J lost 0 bases, with 10 bases between them. CDR3 sequence (DNA): TGTGCCAGCAGTTACGGCCCAGGGGACCAAGAGACCCAGTACTTC. Protein: CASSYGPGDQETQYF.

The rearrangement links TRBV11-2 to TRBJ2-7, with TRBD1 matching over 7 bases. Germline V gives CDR1 SGHAT, CDR2 FQNNGV. Losses at the gene ends were 0 bases for V and 3 bases for J; bases not matched to a gene: 5. The CDR3 runs to 15 residues. CDR3 bases: TGTGCCAGCAGCTTAGAGGGGACAGATATCTACGAGCAGTACTTC. Protein product: CASSLEGTDIYEQYF.

The rearrangement links TRBV30 to TRBJ2-7; 8 bases agree with TRBD2. The junction had 9 bases not matched to a gene; V was cut back by 3 bases and J by 5 bases. This CDR3 is 14 amino acids long. Germline V gene sequence: CDR1 GTSNPN, CDR2 SVGIG (reference sequence). The CDR3 spells CAWRGRGGPDEQYF. CDR3 nucleotide sequence: TGTGCCTGGAGAGGCCGGGGGGGGCCCGACGAGCAGTACTTC.

The V call is TRBV29-1, the J call TRBJ2-7, with 9 positions matching TRBD2. The V segment lost 6 bases and the J segment 6 bases; nucleotides outside the gene matches: 15. Germline values: CDR1 SQVTM, CDR2 ANQGSEA. The CDR3 is made up of 15 amino acids. The CDR3 DNA follows: TGCAGCGTCGAGGGGTGGGGACTAGCAATCGGCGAGCAGTACTTC. Translation: CSVEGWGLAIGEQYF.

This sequence joins TRBV2 and TRBJ1-2, with 9 positions matching TRBD1. The CDR3 spans 16 residues. Germline CDR1 is SNHLY and CDR2 is FYNNEI. After removal of 1 base from V and 4 bases from J, the junction contained 7 bases not matched to a gene. The CDR3 region has the DNA TGTGCCAGCAGTGAAGATCTGGGACAGGGCGGCTATGGCTACACCTTC. It encodes CASSEDLGQGGYGYTF.

This clone has only one observation. This chain connects TRBV18 to TRBJ2-7; D may be TRBD2 (5 bases). CDR3 length equals 15 residues. Germline V lookup: CDR1 KGHSH, CDR2 LQKENI. Trimming took off 1 base at V and 0 bases at J, with 10 bases between the two ends. The CDR3 region is CASSPQEDLSYEQYF. The CDR3 DNA is TGTGCCAGCTCACCACAGGAGGACCTCTCCTACGAGCAGTACTTC.

Here the CDR3 reads CASSQDNADTQYF. CDR3 DNA sequence: TGTGCCAGCTCCCAGGACAATGCCGATACGCAGTATTTT. The chain couples TRBV18 to TRBJ2-3, with D perhaps TRBD1 (5 bases). V was cut by 6 bases and J by 6 bases, with 13 bases left in between. This CDR3 region has 13 residues. Germline lookup yields CDR1 KGHSH and CDR2 LQKENI. Full variable domain (rest looked up from reference TRBV18 and TRBJ2-3): NAGVMQNPRHLVRRRGQEARLRCSPMKGHSHVYWYRQLPEEGLKFMVYLQKENIIDESGMPKERFSAEFPKEGPSILRIQQVVRGDSAAYFCASSQDNADTQYFGPGTRLTVL.

The chain combines TRBV7-8 with TRBJ1-3; unclear D gene. V gave up 5 bases and J gave up 0 bases, with 8 bases separating them. The CDR3 has 14 amino acids. Germline values: CDR1 SGHVS, CDR2 FQNEAQ. CDR3 amino acids: CASSIRGSGNTIYF. CDR3 DNA sequence: TGTGCCAGCAGCATAAGAGGCTCTGGAAACACCATATATTTT.

This clone appeared a single time. The chain recombines TRBV6-6 with TRBJ1-5; a possible D gene is TRBD1 (6 bases). The V end lost 0 bases, the J end lost 7 bases, and 16 bases lay between the germline ends. The CDR3 sequence is 16 residues long. Germline V gene sequence: CDR1 MNHNY, CDR2 SVGAGI (reference sequence). The CDR3 nucleotides read TGTGCCAGCAGTTACTCGGGAGGGGGGGGAGGCCAGCCCCAGCATTTT. It translates to CASSYSGGGGGQPQHF.

The V call is TRBV4-2, the J call TRBJ2-3; TRBD2 might be the D (5 bases). Germline values: CDR1 LGHNA, CDR2 YNFKEQ. Trimming cost V 4 bases and J 4 bases, with 18 bases left between them. CDR3 length: 16 amino acids. The CDR3 DNA sequence: TGTGCCAGCAGCCTAGGGAGTGGGGTAGCCGCAGATACGCAGTATTTT. Its translation is CASSLGSGVAADTQYF.

The chain uses TRBV18 and TRBJ1-2; no firm D call. The CDR3 length is 15 residues. Trimming cost V 2 bases and J 8 bases, with 18 bases left between them. Germline loops: CDR1 KGHSH, CDR2 LQKENI. CDR3 loop: CASSPSVEGLRGYTF. For the CDR3, the DNA is TGTGCCAGCTCACCAAGCGTAGAGGGTCTAAGGGGCTACACCTTC.

This clone came up a few times. V usage is TRBV5-4 and J usage is TRBJ2-7; D not certain. V lost 3 bases and J 6 bases, leaving 10 bases between the germline ends. The CDR3 extends over 12 amino acids. The germline V gene encodes CDR1 SGHNT and CDR2 YYREEE (reference sequence). The CDR3 bases are TGTGCCAGCAGCTCCCCAGGTACCGAGCAGTACTTC. Translation gives CASSSPGTEQYF. Looking up the rest from reference TRBV5-4 and TRBJ2-7 gives the full variable domain: ETGVTQSPTHLIKTRGQQVTLRCSSQSGHNTVSWYQQALGQGPQFIFQYYREEENGRGNFPPRFSGLQFPNYSSELNVNALELDDSALYLCASSSPGTEQYFGPGTRLTVT.